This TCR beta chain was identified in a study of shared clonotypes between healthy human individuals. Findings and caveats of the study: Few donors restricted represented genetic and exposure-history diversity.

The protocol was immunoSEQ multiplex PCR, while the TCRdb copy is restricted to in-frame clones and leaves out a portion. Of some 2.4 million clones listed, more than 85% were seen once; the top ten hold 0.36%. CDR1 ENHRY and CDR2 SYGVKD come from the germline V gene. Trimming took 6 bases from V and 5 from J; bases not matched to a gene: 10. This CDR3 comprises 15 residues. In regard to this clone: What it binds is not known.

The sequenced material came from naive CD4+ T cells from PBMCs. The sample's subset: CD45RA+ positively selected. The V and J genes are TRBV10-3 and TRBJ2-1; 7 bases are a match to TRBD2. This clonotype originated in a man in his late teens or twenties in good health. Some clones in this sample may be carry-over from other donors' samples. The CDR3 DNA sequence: TGTGCCATCAGAACAACGGGAGGTGAAGACAATGAGCAGTTCTTC. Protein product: CAIRTTGGEDNEQFF.